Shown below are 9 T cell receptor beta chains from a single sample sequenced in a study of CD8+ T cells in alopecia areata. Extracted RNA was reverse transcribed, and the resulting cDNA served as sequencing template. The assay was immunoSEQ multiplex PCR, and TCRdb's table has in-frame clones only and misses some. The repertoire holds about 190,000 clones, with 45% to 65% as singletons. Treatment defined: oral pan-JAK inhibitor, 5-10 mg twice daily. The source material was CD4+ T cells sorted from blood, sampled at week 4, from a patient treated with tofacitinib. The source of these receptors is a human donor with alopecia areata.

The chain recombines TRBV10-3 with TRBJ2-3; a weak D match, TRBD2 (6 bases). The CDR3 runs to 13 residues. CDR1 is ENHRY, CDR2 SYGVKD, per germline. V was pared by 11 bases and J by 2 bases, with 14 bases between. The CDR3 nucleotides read TGTGCCGGGGGTTCGGGAGACACAGATACGCAGTATTTT. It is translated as CAGGSGDTDTQYF.

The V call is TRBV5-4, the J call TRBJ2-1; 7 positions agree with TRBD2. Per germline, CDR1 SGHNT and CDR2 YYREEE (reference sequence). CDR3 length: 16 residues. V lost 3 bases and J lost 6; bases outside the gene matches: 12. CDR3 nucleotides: TGTGCCAGCAGCTCCGAGCGGCGGGAGTTAGCCAATGAGCAGTTCTTC. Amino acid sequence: CASSSERRELANEQFF.

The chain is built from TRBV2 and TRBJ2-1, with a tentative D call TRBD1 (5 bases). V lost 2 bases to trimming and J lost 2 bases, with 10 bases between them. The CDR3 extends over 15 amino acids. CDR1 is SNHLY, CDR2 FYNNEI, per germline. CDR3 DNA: TGTGCCAGCAGTGAACTGGCAGGGCCCTACAATGAGCAGTTCTTC. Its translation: CASSELAGPYNEQFF.

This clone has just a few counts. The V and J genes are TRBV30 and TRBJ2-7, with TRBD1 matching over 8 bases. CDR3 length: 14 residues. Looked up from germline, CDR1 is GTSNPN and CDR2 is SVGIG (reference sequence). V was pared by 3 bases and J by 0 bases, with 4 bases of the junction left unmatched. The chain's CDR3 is CAWSADRGSYEQYF. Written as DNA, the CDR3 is TGTGCCTGGAGCGCCGACAGGGGCTCCTACGAGCAGTACTTC. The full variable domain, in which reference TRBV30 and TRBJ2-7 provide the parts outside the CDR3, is SQTIHQWPATLVQPVGSPLSLECTVEGTSNPNLYWYRQAAGRGLQLLFYSVGIGQISSEVPQNLSASRPQDRQFILSSKKLLLSDSGFYLCAWSADRGSYEQYFGPGTRLTVT.

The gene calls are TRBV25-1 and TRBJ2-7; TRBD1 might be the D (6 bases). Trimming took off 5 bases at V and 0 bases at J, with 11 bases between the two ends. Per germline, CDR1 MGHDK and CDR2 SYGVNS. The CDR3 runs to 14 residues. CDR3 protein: CASSKTGRSYEQYF. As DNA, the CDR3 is TGTGCCAGCAGTAAAACAGGGCGCTCCTACGAGCAGTACTTC.

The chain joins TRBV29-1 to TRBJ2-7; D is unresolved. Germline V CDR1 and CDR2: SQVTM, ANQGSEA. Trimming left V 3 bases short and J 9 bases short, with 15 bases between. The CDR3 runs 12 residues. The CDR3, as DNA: TGCAGCGTTGAGCATTACCGCCTGGGGCAGTACTTC. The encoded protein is CSVEHYRLGQYF.

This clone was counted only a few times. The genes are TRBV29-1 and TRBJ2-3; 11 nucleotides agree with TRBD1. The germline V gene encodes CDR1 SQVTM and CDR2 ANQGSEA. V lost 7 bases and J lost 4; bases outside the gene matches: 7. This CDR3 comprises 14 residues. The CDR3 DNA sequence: TGCAGCGGCCACGGGACAGGGGGACCAGATACGCAGTATTTT. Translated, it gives CSGHGTGGPDTQYF.

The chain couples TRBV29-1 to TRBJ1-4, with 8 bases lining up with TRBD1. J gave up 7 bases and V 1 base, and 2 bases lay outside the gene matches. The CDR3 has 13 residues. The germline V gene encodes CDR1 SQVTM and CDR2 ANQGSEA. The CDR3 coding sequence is TGCAGCGTTGAAGTCCAGGGGGCTGAAAAACTGTTTTTT. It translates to CSVEVQGAEKLFF.

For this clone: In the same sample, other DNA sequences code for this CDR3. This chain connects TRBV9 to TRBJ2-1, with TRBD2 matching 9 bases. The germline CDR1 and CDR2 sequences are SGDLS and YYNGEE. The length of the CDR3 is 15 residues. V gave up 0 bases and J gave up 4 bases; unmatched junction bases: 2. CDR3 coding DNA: TGTGCCAGCAGCGTAGAAGCGGGAGGTTACAATGAGCAGTTCTTC. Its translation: CASSVEAGGYNEQFF.